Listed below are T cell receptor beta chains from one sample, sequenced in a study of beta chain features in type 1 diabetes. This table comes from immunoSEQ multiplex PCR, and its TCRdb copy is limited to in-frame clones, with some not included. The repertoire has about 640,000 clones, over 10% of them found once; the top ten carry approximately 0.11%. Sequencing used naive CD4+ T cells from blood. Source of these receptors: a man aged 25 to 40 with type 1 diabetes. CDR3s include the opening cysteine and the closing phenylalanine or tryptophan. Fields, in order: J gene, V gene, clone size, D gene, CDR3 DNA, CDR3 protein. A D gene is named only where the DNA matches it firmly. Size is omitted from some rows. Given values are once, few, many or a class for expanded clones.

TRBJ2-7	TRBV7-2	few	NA	TGTGCCAGCAGCTCCCGTAAAATTGGTTCCTTCGAGCAGTACTTC	CASSSRKIGSFEQYF
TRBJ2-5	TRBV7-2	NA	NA	TGTGCCAGCAGCGTCGCGGGGCTGCGGGAGACCCAGTACTTC	CASSVAGLRETQYF
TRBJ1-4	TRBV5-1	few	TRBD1	TGCGCCAGCAGCGCCACCGGGACAGGGGAAGAAAAACTGTTTTTT	CASSATGTGEEKLFF
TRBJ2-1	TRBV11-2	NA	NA	TGTGCCAGCAGTCGCCCCCGGGACACCTACTACAATGAGCAGTTCTTC	CASSRPRDTYYNEQFF
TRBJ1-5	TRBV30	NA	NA	TGTGCCTGGAGTCTCTCAGAAAATCAGCCCCAGCATTTT	CAWSLSENQPQHF
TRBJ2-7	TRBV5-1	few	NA	TGCGCCAGCAGCCCCCGGGACGGAGTAAGTGGAGAGCAGTACTTC	CASSPRDGVSGEQYF
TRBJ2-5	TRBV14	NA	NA	TGTGCCAGCAGCCAAGTCAGAGGGGGCCAAGAGACCCAGTACTTC	CASSQVRGGQETQYF
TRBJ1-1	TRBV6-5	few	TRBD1	TGTGCCAGCAGTTACCCCGGACAGGGGCAAGCTTTCTTT	CASSYPGQGQAFF
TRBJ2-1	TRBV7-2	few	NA	TGTGCCAGCAGCTTAGGAAAGCAGGGGTTTGAGCAGTTCTTC	CASSLGKQGFEQFF
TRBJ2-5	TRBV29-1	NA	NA	TGCAGCGTCCTCCTGACGGGTTCGGAGACCCAGTACTTC	CSVLLTGSETQYF
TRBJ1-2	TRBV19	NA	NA	TGTGCCAGTAGTACCTCCTGGACGGGTACTAACTATGGCTACACCTTC	CASSTSWTGTNYGYTF
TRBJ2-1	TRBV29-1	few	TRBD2	TGCAGCGTTTCCGGGACTACAAATGAGCAGTTCTTC	CSVSGTTNEQFF
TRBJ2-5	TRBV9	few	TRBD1	TGTGCCAGCAGCACCCGGGACAGTGAGACCCAGTACTTC	CASSTRDSETQYF